A selection of T cell receptor beta chains follows, all from one sample in a study of T cell changes during pregnancy in multiple sclerosis. Clones were read by immunoSEQ multiplex PCR, and TCRdb kept only the in-frame ones, dropping some. The sample holds around 81,000 clones; roughly 90% are singletons and the top ten take roughly 3.9%. The sample here was peripheral blood, taken after pregnancy. These receptors were collected from a female donor in good health, enrolled as a control in a pregnancy study. Each CDR3 is given with its conserved first and last residue. D genes are given only for firm matches. Part of the rows lack a size; the others show once, few, many or a class for expanded clones.

CDR3 protein | CDR3 DNA | V gene | clone size | J gene | D gene
CASSPSISGANVLTF | TGTGCCAGCTCACCATCCATCTCTGGGGCCAACGTCCTGACTTTC | TRBV18 | NA | TRBJ2-6 | NA
CSVEVSGSSYEQYF | TGCAGCGTTGAAGTAAGCGGAAGCTCCTACGAGCAGTACTTC | TRBV29-1 | NA | TRBJ2-7 | NA
CASSLGLAVHEQYF | TGCGCCAGCAGCTTGGGACTAGCGGTCCACGAGCAGTACTTC | TRBV5-1 | NA | TRBJ2-7 | TRBD2
CASSSAGTRFDEQFF | TGTGCCAGCAGCTCTGCCGGGACTAGATTTGATGAGCAGTTCTTC | TRBV11-2 | NA | TRBJ2-1 | TRBD2
CASSRTGHTGELFF | TGTGCCAGCAGTCGGACAGGGCACACCGGGGAGCTGTTTTTT | TRBV5-4 | NA | TRBJ2-2 | TRBD1
CASSLGTGYGETQYF | TGTGCCAGCAGCTTAGGGACAGGGTATGGAGAGACCCAGTACTTC | TRBV7-9 | NA | TRBJ2-5 | TRBD1
CSVEIPSIYEQYF | TGCAGCGTTGAAATCCCATCTATCTACGAGCAGTACTTC | TRBV29-1 | NA | TRBJ2-7 | NA
CASPTAGTGYEQYF | TGTGCCAGCCCGACGGCCGGGACTGGTTACGAGCAGTACTTC | TRBV7-3 | NA | TRBJ2-7 | NA
CASSFERGGEDTQYF | TGTGCCAGCAGCTTTGAGCGGGGGGGCGAAGATACGCAGTATTTT | TRBV11-2 | NA | TRBJ2-3 | TRBD2
CASSQGIGTGGNSGSGANVLTF | TGCGCCAGCAGCCAAGGGATCGGCACAGGGGGAAATTCCGGCTCTGGGGCCAACGTCCTGACTTTC | TRBV4-3 | NA | TRBJ2-6 | TRBD1
CASRDRGNTGELFF | TGTGCCAGTCGTGACAGGGGGAACACCGGGGAGCTGTTTTTT | TRBV19 | NA | TRBJ2-2 | TRBD1
CASSNSGTGYSPLHF | TGTGCCAGCAGCAATTCCGGGACAGGATATTCACCCCTCCACTTT | TRBV5-4 | NA | TRBJ1-6 | TRBD1
CASSFRGSNQPQHF | TGTGCCAGCAGTTTCCGGGGGAGCAATCAGCCCCAGCATTTT | TRBV28 | NA | TRBJ1-5 | NA
CASSAWGERNQPQHF | TGTGCCAGCAGCGCCTGGGGGGAGCGGAATCAGCCCCAGCATTTT | TRBV27 | once | TRBJ1-5 | NA
CASSGRSGELFF | TGTGCCAGCAGTGGCAGATCCGGGGAGCTGTTTTTT | TRBV6-4 | NA | TRBJ2-2 | NA
CASSPLRGYGYTF | TGTGCCAGCAGCCCTTTAAGAGGCTATGGCTACACCTTC | TRBV14 | NA | TRBJ1-2 | NA
CASKLSEHSNTEAFF | TGTGCCAGCAAGCTCTCCGAACACAGCAACACTGAAGCTTTCTTT | TRBV6-5 | NA | TRBJ1-1 | NA
CASLAGTGGITDTQYF | TGTGCCAGCCTCGCCGGGACAGGGGGGATCACAGATACGCAGTATTTT | TRBV7-2 | NA | TRBJ2-3 | TRBD1
CASSVEQGIGELFF | TGTGCCAGCAGCGTAGAACAGGGAATCGGGGAGCTGTTTTTT | TRBV9 | NA | TRBJ2-2 | NA
CASRSGHSYEQYF | TGCGCCAGCAGATCCGGACACTCCTACGAGCAGTACTTC | TRBV5-1 | NA | TRBJ2-7 | NA
CASSPMAGEVKNIQYF | TGTGCCAGCTCACCTATGGCGGGAGAGGTCAAAAACATTCAGTACTTC | TRBV18 | NA | TRBJ2-4 | TRBD2
CASRGAGWGYTF | TGTGCCAGCAGAGGCGCGGGATGGGGCTACACCTTC | TRBV6-6 | NA | TRBJ1-2 | NA
CASAGTPGNTIYF | TGTGCCAGCGCCGGGACACCTGGAAACACCATATATTTT | TRBV19 | NA | TRBJ1-3 | NA
CASSVTGADTQYF | TGTGCCAGTAGTGTGACAGGGGCAGATACGCAGTATTTT | TRBV19 | once | TRBJ2-3 | TRBD1
CASSYGAKNQPQHF | TGTGCCAGCAGCTATGGGGCTAAAAATCAGCCCCAGCATTTT | TRBV9 | NA | TRBJ1-5 | NA
CASSTDYTEAFF | TGTGCCAGTAGTACCGACTACACTGAAGCTTTCTTT | TRBV19 | once | TRBJ1-1 | NA
CSVAGQGASYNEQFF | TGCAGCGTAGCAGGTCAGGGGGCATCCTACAATGAGCAGTTCTTC | TRBV29-1 | NA | TRBJ2-1 | TRBD1
CASSQSVRAGRRDTEAFF | TGCGCCAGCAGTCAATCAGTGAGGGCTGGCAGGAGGGACACTGAAGCTTTCTTT | TRBV23-1 | once | TRBJ1-1 | NA
CASSPPLTGTGGNQPQHF | TGTGCCAGCAGCCCACCCCTCACCGGGACAGGGGGGAATCAGCCCCAGCATTTT | TRBV6-9 | once | TRBJ1-5 | TRBD1
CASSSGVGTEAFF | TGTGCCAGCAGTTCAGGGGTTGGCACTGAAGCTTTCTTT | TRBV28 | NA | TRBJ1-1 | NA
CASSESGRDTGELFF | TGCGCCAGCAGTGAGTCGGGCAGGGACACCGGGGAGCTGTTTTTT | TRBV10-1 | few | TRBJ2-2 | NA
CASSLNGLKAFF | TGTGCCAGCAGCTTAAATGGGCTGAAAGCTTTCTTT | TRBV7-2 | NA | TRBJ1-1 | NA
CASSPLWGNEKLFF | TGTGCCAGCAGCCCTTTGTGGGGCAATGAAAAACTGTTTTTT | TRBV7-8 | NA | TRBJ1-4 | NA
CASRTSGGAYEQYF | TGTGCCAGCAGGACGAGCGGGGGGGCGTACGAGCAGTACTTC | TRBV6-5 | NA | TRBJ2-7 | TRBD2
CASSLTGLAGVSDTQYF | TGTGCCAGCAGTTTAACCGGGCTAGCGGGAGTTAGCGATACGCAGTATTTT | TRBV28 | NA | TRBJ2-3 | TRBD2
CASNSPGTAIEKLFF | TGTGCCAGCAATTCACCCGGGACAGCAATTGAAAAACTGTTTTTT | TRBV28 | NA | TRBJ1-4 | TRBD1
CASSLLSGAYNEQFF | TGTGCCAGCAGCTTGCTTAGCGGGGCATACAATGAGCAGTTCTTC | TRBV7-9 | NA | TRBJ2-1 | TRBD2
CAWVGSQETQYF | TGTGCCTGGGTCGGGAGTCAAGAGACCCAGTACTTC | TRBV30 | NA | TRBJ2-5 | NA
CATVGRGGQRSEQFF | TGTGCCACCGTCGGGCGGGGGGGACAGAGAAGTGAGCAGTTCTTC | TRBV11-1 | NA | TRBJ2-1 | TRBD2
CASSFPNSLNQPQHF | TGTGCCAGCAGCTTTCCTAACAGCCTAAATCAGCCCCAGCATTTT | TRBV28 | NA | TRBJ1-5 | NA